This is a list of T cell receptor beta chains from one sample in a study of blood T cell repertoires in COVID-19. Using immunoSEQ multiplex PCR, the repertoire was profiled, and TCRdb retains in-frame clones only, with some absent. The table shows over 150,000 clones, with 84% occurring only once. The specimen was peripheral blood. These TCRs come from a human donor in a cohort sampled during active COVID-19. Each CDR3 is given without its conserved first and last residue. The order of the fields is V gene, CDR3 protein.

TRBV3-1/TRBV3-2	AAGRNTEAF
TRBV4-2	ASSQDWTGPSGANVLT
TRBV19	ASSMSGEAYEQY
TRBV5-5	ASSLAREYGYT
TRBV5-1	ASSLEQYATNEKLF
TRBV18	ASSPTGSGNTIY
TRBV7-6	ASSLLAGGPPGSYNEQF
TRBV19	ASSIPRNTEAF
TRBV2	ASSDRQNQPQH
TRBV3-1/TRBV3-2	ASSFHREGTYEQY
TRBV6-5	ASSPSGGTYNEQF
TRBV2	ASSEIGGYPYEQY
TRBV6-5	ASSRGTSGGYEQY
TRBV6-4	ASRADYLADTQY
TRBV13	ASSSLDRDGRDLYEQY
TRBV19	ASRLSGSGQYT
TRBV6-5	ASSTRLTPAEQY
TRBV6-2/TRBV6-3	ASSYLTEAF
TRBV20-1	SARAGQKGAEQY
TRBV6-5	ASSYTTGSATIY
TRBV18	ASSPGTGSYEQY
TRBV7-8	ASNPQRGYEQY
TRBV5-1	ASSSLSGDGDTQY
TRBV6-2/TRBV6-3	ASSSATGSYEQY
TRBV14	ASSQRGRPWAEAF
TRBV19	ASSMASGGGETQY
TRBV7-8	ASSLAGGAVGETQY
TRBV18	ASSPGFKGALANYGYT
TRBV7-3	ASSRGEPGNEQF